This TCR beta chain appears in the sequencing data of a study of T cell responses to AZD1222 COVID-19 vaccine. Study-level information: Second-dose timings of about 4 or about 12 weeks were pooled.

Concerning this clone: The antigen remains unidentified.

V shed 3 bases and J shed 3 bases, with 17 bases lying between them. CDR3 length: 16 residues. Germline values: CDR1 MRHNA, CDR2 SNTAGT. Produced via immunoSEQ multiplex PCR; TCRdb's table is partial and in-frame only. This repertoire shows about 110,000 clones, 85% to 90% found once; its top ten account for almost 4.5%. Regarding the study as a whole: A rise in Spike-specific TCR breadth and depth followed two AZD1222 doses.

The sample in question was peripheral blood, obtained on day 0 of AZD1222 vaccination. The chain is built from TRBV6-4 and TRBJ2-5; no clear D gene. This receptor was identified in an adult in good health. In DNA, the CDR3 is TGTGCCAGCAGTGATACCACCGGGCCCCTAAAAGAGACCCAGTACTTC. This encodes CASSDTTGPLKETQYF.